Listed below are T cell receptor beta chains from one sample, sequenced in a study of blood T cell repertoires in COVID-19. The data were produced by immunoSEQ multiplex PCR, yet TCRdb's version contains in-frame clones alone and is incomplete. The repertoire holds 150,000 to 200,000 clones, with roughly 80% as singletons. Sequenced input: peripheral blood. All receptors derive from a woman between 40 and 50 years old with COVID-19, enrolled during active disease. Each CDR3 is given with its conserved first and last residue. A D gene is named only where the DNA matches it firmly. Clone size is shown for a subset of rows, as once, few, many or a class of expanded clone.

J gene: TRBJ1-5; clone size: NA; V gene: TRBV5-6; D gene: TRBD1; CDR3 protein: CASSQTTGGGNQPQHF; CDR3 DNA: TGTGCCAGCAGCCAAACGACAGGGGGAGGCAATCAGCCCCAGCATTTT
J gene: TRBJ1-2; clone size: NA; V gene: TRBV15; D gene: NA; CDR3 protein: CATSSTDPKYGYTF; CDR3 DNA: TGTGCCACCTCGAGCACAGACCCTAAATATGGCTACACCTTC
J gene: TRBJ1-5; clone size: NA; V gene: TRBV19; D gene: NA; CDR3 protein: CASSIGGLSNQPQHF; CDR3 DNA: TGTGCCAGTAGTATAGGAGGGCTTAGCAATCAGCCCCAGCATTTT
J gene: TRBJ1-1; clone size: NA; V gene: TRBV15; D gene: NA; CDR3 protein: CATSRDAGTEAFF; CDR3 DNA: TGTGCCACCAGCAGAGATGCGGGGACTGAAGCTTTCTTT
J gene: TRBJ2-4; clone size: NA; V gene: TRBV7-8; D gene: NA; CDR3 protein: CASSTSGVTKNIQYF; CDR3 DNA: TGTGCCAGCAGCACCTCAGGGGTTACGAAAAACATTCAGTACTTC
J gene: TRBJ2-5; clone size: NA; V gene: TRBV3-1/TRBV3-2; D gene: NA; CDR3 protein: CASNRDSQETQYF; CDR3 DNA: TGTGCCAGCAACCGGGACTCTCAAGAGACCCAGTACTTC
J gene: TRBJ1-1; clone size: once; V gene: TRBV6-5; D gene: NA; CDR3 protein: CASSYSPGGTEAFF; CDR3 DNA: TGTGCCAGCAGTTACTCACCGGGAGGAACTGAAGCTTTCTTT
J gene: TRBJ1-1; clone size: once; V gene: TRBV11-2; D gene: TRBD1; CDR3 protein: CASSLGPGADRGTFF; CDR3 DNA: TGTGCCAGCAGCTTAGGGCCCGGGGCCGACAGGGGAACTTTCTTT
J gene: TRBJ2-3; clone size: NA; V gene: TRBV2; D gene: NA; CDR3 protein: CASSLVTDTQYF; CDR3 DNA: TGTGCCAGCAGTCTTGTCACAGATACGCAGTATTTT
J gene: TRBJ2-3; clone size: NA; V gene: TRBV15; D gene: TRBD1; CDR3 protein: CATSRGTGFPDTQYF; CDR3 DNA: TGTGCCACCAGCAGAGGGACAGGGTTTCCAGATACGCAGTATTTT
J gene: TRBJ1-6; clone size: NA; V gene: TRBV27; D gene: NA; CDR3 protein: CASSLLVGVWSPLHF; CDR3 DNA: TGTGCCAGCAGTTTATTGGTAGGGGTATGGTCACCCCTCCACTTT
J gene: TRBJ2-4; clone size: NA; V gene: TRBV5-4; D gene: TRBD2; CDR3 protein: CATSPGGGGLKNIQYF; CDR3 DNA: TGTGCCACCTCCCCGGGCGGGGGGGGTTTAAAAAACATTCAGTACTTC
J gene: TRBJ1-5; clone size: NA; V gene: TRBV19; D gene: NA; CDR3 protein: CASKDRSAQPQHF; CDR3 DNA: TGTGCCAGTAAAGACAGGTCTGCTCAGCCCCAGCATTTT
J gene: TRBJ2-1; clone size: NA; V gene: TRBV7-9; D gene: TRBD2; CDR3 protein: CASSLLAGSYNEQFF; CDR3 DNA: TGTGCCAGCAGCCTACTAGCGGGATCCTACAATGAGCAGTTCTTC
J gene: TRBJ1-2; clone size: NA; V gene: TRBV18; D gene: NA; CDR3 protein: CASSLDLDSGYGYTF; CDR3 DNA: TGTGCCAGCTCACTAGACCTGGACAGTGGCTATGGCTACACCTTC
J gene: TRBJ2-2; clone size: NA; V gene: TRBV6-5; D gene: NA; CDR3 protein: CASRGEYDTGELFF; CDR3 DNA: TGTGCCAGCAGAGGAGAGTATGACACCGGGGAGCTGTTTTTT
J gene: TRBJ1-2; clone size: NA; V gene: TRBV18; D gene: TRBD1; CDR3 protein: CASSPQGGEGYTF; CDR3 DNA: TGTGCCAGCTCACCCCAGGGGGGTGAAGGCTACACCTTC
J gene: TRBJ2-3; clone size: NA; V gene: TRBV7-8; D gene: NA; CDR3 protein: CASSAGGFTDTQYF; CDR3 DNA: TGTGCCAGCAGCGCCGGGGGATTCACAGATACGCAGTATTTT
J gene: TRBJ1-2; clone size: NA; V gene: TRBV2; D gene: TRBD1; CDR3 protein: CASSEKGQGAVGYTF; CDR3 DNA: TGTGCCAGCAGTGAAAAGGGACAGGGGGCGGTTGGCTACACCTTC
J gene: TRBJ1-6; clone size: few; V gene: TRBV13; D gene: TRBD1; CDR3 protein: CASSYRQGNSPLHF; CDR3 DNA: TGTGCCAGCAGCTACCGACAGGGAAATTCACCCCTCCACTTT
J gene: TRBJ1-5; clone size: NA; V gene: TRBV7-9; D gene: TRBD1; CDR3 protein: CASSTWDSYQPQHF; CDR3 DNA: TGTGCCAGCAGCACCTGGGACAGCTATCAGCCCCAGCATTTT
J gene: TRBJ2-3; clone size: few; V gene: TRBV19; D gene: TRBD2; CDR3 protein: CASSIRTSGKEGTDTQYF; CDR3 DNA: TGTGCCAGTAGTATAAGGACTAGCGGGAAGGAGGGGACAGATACGCAGTATTTT
J gene: TRBJ2-1; clone size: NA; V gene: TRBV6-6; D gene: NA; CDR3 protein: CATGVPSSRNEQFF; CDR3 DNA: TGTGCTACGGGGGTGCCCTCCTCCCGCAATGAGCAGTTCTTC
J gene: TRBJ1-5; clone size: few; V gene: TRBV14; D gene: NA; CDR3 protein: CASSQAGNQPQHF; CDR3 DNA: TGTGCCAGCAGCCAAGCGGGCAATCAGCCCCAGCATTTT
J gene: TRBJ1-2; clone size: medium-sized; V gene: TRBV6-6; D gene: NA; CDR3 protein: CASSFSSNYGYTF; CDR3 DNA: TGTGCCAGCAGTTTTAGTTCCAACTATGGCTACACCTTC
J gene: TRBJ1-2; clone size: few; V gene: TRBV15; D gene: TRBD1; CDR3 protein: CATSRGDRDYGYTF; CDR3 DNA: TGTGCCACCAGCAGAGGGGACAGAGACTATGGCTACACCTTC
J gene: TRBJ1-5; clone size: few; V gene: TRBV6-2/TRBV6-3; D gene: TRBD1; CDR3 protein: CASSFKTGHQPQHF; CDR3 DNA: TGTGCCAGCAGTTTCAAGACAGGGCATCAGCCCCAGCATTTT
J gene: TRBJ1-1; clone size: NA; V gene: TRBV3-1/TRBV3-2; D gene: NA; CDR3 protein: CASQGSAEAFF; CDR3 DNA: TGTGCCAGCCAGGGGTCCGCTGAAGCTTTCTTT
J gene: TRBJ2-1; clone size: once; V gene: TRBV7-9; D gene: TRBD2; CDR3 protein: CASSLGLAGEQFF; CDR3 DNA: TGTGCCAGCAGCTTAGGACTAGCCGGCGAGCAGTTCTTC
J gene: TRBJ2-1; clone size: NA; V gene: TRBV6-5; D gene: TRBD2; CDR3 protein: CASTSGGPYNEQFF; CDR3 DNA: TGTGCCAGCACTAGCGGGGGGCCCTACAATGAGCAGTTCTTC
J gene: TRBJ1-1; clone size: NA; V gene: TRBV14; D gene: NA; CDR3 protein: CASRGLAGTEAFF; CDR3 DNA: TGTGCCAGCAGAGGACTGGCGGGGACTGAAGCTTTCTTT
J gene: TRBJ2-5; clone size: NA; V gene: TRBV6-5; D gene: NA; CDR3 protein: CASAQGGGPGWTQYF; CDR3 DNA: TGTGCCAGCGCCCAGGGCGGGGGCCCTGGGTGGACCCAGTACTTC
J gene: TRBJ1-1; clone size: NA; V gene: TRBV6-5; D gene: NA; CDR3 protein: CASTLGVRLNTEAFF; CDR3 DNA: TGTGCCAGCACCTTAGGGGTTAGGCTAAACACTGAAGCTTTCTTT
J gene: TRBJ1-2; clone size: medium-sized; V gene: TRBV7-9; D gene: NA; CDR3 protein: CASSYTGMEGYTF; CDR3 DNA: TGTGCCAGCAGCTACACAGGGATGGAGGGCTACACCTTC
J gene: TRBJ1-6; clone size: few; V gene: TRBV5-8; D gene: NA; CDR3 protein: CASSLRGTNSPLHF; CDR3 DNA: TGTGCCAGCAGCTTGAGGGGGACCAATTCACCCCTCCACTTT
J gene: TRBJ1-1; clone size: NA; V gene: TRBV11-2; D gene: TRBD1; CDR3 protein: CASSLKGAVTEAFF; CDR3 DNA: TGTGCCAGCAGCTTGAAGGGGGCGGTCACTGAAGCTTTCTTT
J gene: TRBJ1-6; clone size: NA; V gene: TRBV30; D gene: NA; CDR3 protein: CAWNPTFSHSPLHF; CDR3 DNA: TGTGCCTGGAACCCGACATTTTCCCATTCACCCCTCCACTTT
J gene: TRBJ2-3; clone size: NA; V gene: TRBV5-1; D gene: NA; CDR3 protein: CASSLPTADTQYF; CDR3 DNA: TGCGCCAGCAGCTTACCGACAGCAGATACGCAGTATTTT
J gene: TRBJ2-1; clone size: NA; V gene: TRBV29-1; D gene: TRBD1; CDR3 protein: CSVSGTANSYNEQFF; CDR3 DNA: TGCAGCGTCTCCGGGACAGCCAATTCCTACAATGAGCAGTTCTTC
J gene: TRBJ2-3; clone size: NA; V gene: TRBV7-6; D gene: NA; CDR3 protein: CASSLGTASDTQYF; CDR3 DNA: TGTGCCAGCAGCTTAGGGACTGCCTCAGATACGCAGTATTTT
J gene: TRBJ1-5; clone size: NA; V gene: TRBV21-1; D gene: NA; CDR3 protein: CASVGTSSNQPQHF; CDR3 DNA: TGTGCCAGCGTTGGGACATCTAGCAATCAGCCCCAGCATTTT
J gene: TRBJ1-4; clone size: NA; V gene: TRBV5-4; D gene: TRBD1; CDR3 protein: CASSTRQGINEKLFF; CDR3 DNA: TGTGCCAGCAGCACCAGACAGGGAATTAATGAAAAACTGTTTTTT
J gene: TRBJ2-1; clone size: NA; V gene: TRBV24-1; D gene: TRBD2; CDR3 protein: CATSDPTSGRTNYNEQFF; CDR3 DNA: TGTGCCACCAGTGACCCGACTAGCGGGAGGACCAACTACAATGAGCAGTTCTTC
J gene: TRBJ2-2; clone size: NA; V gene: TRBV12-3/TRBV12-4; D gene: NA; CDR3 protein: CASSPATGELFF; CDR3 DNA: TGTGCCAGCAGTCCCGCGACCGGGGAGCTGTTTTTT
J gene: TRBJ1-2; clone size: NA; V gene: TRBV19; D gene: NA; CDR3 protein: CASTTALGGYTF; CDR3 DNA: TGTGCCAGCACGACAGCTTTGGGGGGCTACACCTTC
J gene: TRBJ1-3; clone size: NA; V gene: TRBV7-8; D gene: NA; CDR3 protein: CASSFGGTGNTIYF; CDR3 DNA: TGTGCCAGCAGCTTCGGGGGAACTGGAAACACCATATATTTT
J gene: TRBJ2-3; clone size: NA; V gene: TRBV14; D gene: TRBD2; CDR3 protein: CASSQGLAVGLVTQYF; CDR3 DNA: TGTGCCAGCAGCCAAGGACTAGCTGTTGGTCTTGTTACGCAGTATTTT
J gene: TRBJ2-2; clone size: NA; V gene: TRBV5-1; D gene: TRBD1; CDR3 protein: CASSLGTGATGELFF; CDR3 DNA: TGCGCCAGCAGCCTAGGGACAGGAGCCACCGGGGAGCTGTTTTTT
J gene: TRBJ2-2; clone size: NA; V gene: TRBV21-1; D gene: NA; CDR3 protein: CASSKRKRGGIKANTGELFF; CDR3 DNA: TGTGCCAGCAGCAAACGAAAGCGGGGGGGAATAAAGGCCAACACCGGGGAGCTGTTTTTT
J gene: TRBJ1-3; clone size: NA; V gene: TRBV2; D gene: NA; CDR3 protein: CASAGGAGGNTIYF; CDR3 DNA: TGTGCCAGCGCTGGGGGGGCTGGAGGAAACACCATATATTTT
J gene: TRBJ1-2; clone size: NA; V gene: TRBV7-2; D gene: NA; CDR3 protein: CASSLDSAAGVGSGYTF; CDR3 DNA: TGTGCCAGCAGCTTAGACTCCGCTGCGGGGGTTGGCTCGGGCTACACCTTC
J gene: TRBJ2-1; clone size: NA; V gene: TRBV29-1; D gene: NA; CDR3 protein: CSVESASAQVGNEQFF; CDR3 DNA: TGCAGCGTTGAATCGGCTAGCGCCCAGGTGGGGAATGAGCAGTTCTTC
J gene: TRBJ1-2; clone size: NA; V gene: TRBV2; D gene: NA; CDR3 protein: CASSTAQAGLSNYGYTF; CDR3 DNA: TGTGCCAGCAGTACAGCCCAGGCAGGGCTATCTAACTATGGCTACACCTTC
J gene: TRBJ1-2; clone size: few; V gene: TRBV30; D gene: TRBD1; CDR3 protein: CAWRLQGRNYGYTF; CDR3 DNA: TGTGCCTGGAGGTTACAGGGGAGAAACTATGGCTACACCTTC
J gene: TRBJ1-3; clone size: NA; V gene: TRBV3-1/TRBV3-2; D gene: NA; CDR3 protein: CASSPRDTNSGNTIYF; CDR3 DNA: TGTGCCAGCAGCCCCCGGGACACCAACTCTGGAAACACCATATATTTT
J gene: TRBJ1-5; clone size: NA; V gene: TRBV7-8; D gene: NA; CDR3 protein: CASSPRAGRSWPQHF; CDR3 DNA: TGTGCCAGCAGCCCACGCGCAGGGCGGTCCTGGCCCCAGCATTTT
J gene: TRBJ1-2; clone size: NA; V gene: TRBV6-4; D gene: NA; CDR3 protein: CASSSDPGGGYTF; CDR3 DNA: TGTGCCAGCAGCTCCGACCCCGGAGGTGGCTACACCTTC
J gene: TRBJ1-2; clone size: NA; V gene: TRBV30; D gene: NA; CDR3 protein: CAWSNREVLTYGYTF; CDR3 DNA: TGTGCCTGGAGTAACAGGGAAGTTTTAACCTATGGCTACACCTTC
J gene: TRBJ1-1; clone size: NA; V gene: TRBV27; D gene: NA; CDR3 protein: CASSFGADNTEAFF; CDR3 DNA: TGTGCCAGCAGTTTTGGGGCCGACAACACTGAAGCTTTCTTT
J gene: TRBJ2-3; clone size: NA; V gene: TRBV6-2/TRBV6-3; D gene: TRBD2; CDR3 protein: CASSLTSGGAAQYF; CDR3 DNA: TGTGCCAGCAGTTTAACTAGCGGGGGGGCAGCGCAGTATTTT